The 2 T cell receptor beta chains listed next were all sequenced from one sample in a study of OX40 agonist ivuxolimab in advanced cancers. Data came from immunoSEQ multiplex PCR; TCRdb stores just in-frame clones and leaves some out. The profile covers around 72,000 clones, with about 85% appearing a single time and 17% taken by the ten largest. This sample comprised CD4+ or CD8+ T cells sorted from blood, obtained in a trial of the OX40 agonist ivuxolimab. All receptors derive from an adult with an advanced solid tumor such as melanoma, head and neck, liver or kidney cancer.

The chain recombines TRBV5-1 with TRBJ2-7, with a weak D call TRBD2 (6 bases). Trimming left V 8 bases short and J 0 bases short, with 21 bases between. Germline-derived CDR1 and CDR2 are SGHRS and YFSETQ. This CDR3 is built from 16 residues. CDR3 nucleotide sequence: TGCGCCAGTACCCGAACGGGAGCGGGCTACTCCTACGAGCAGTACTTC. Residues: CASTRTGAGYSYEQYF. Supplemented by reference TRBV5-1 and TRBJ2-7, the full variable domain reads KAGVTQTPRYLIKTRGQQVTLSCSPISGHRSVSWYQQTPGQGLQFLFEYFSETQRNKGNFPGRFSGRQFSNSRSEMNVSTLELGDSALYLCASTRTGAGYSYEQYFGPGTRLTVT.

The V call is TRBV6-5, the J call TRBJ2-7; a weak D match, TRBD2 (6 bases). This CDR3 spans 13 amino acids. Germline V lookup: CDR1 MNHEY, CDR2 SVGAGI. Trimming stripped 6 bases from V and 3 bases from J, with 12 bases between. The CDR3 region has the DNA TGTGCCAGCAGCCGCGGGGCCATCTACGAGCAGTACTTC. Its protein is CASSRGAIYEQYF.